These 31 T cell receptor beta chains came from one sample sequenced in a study of T cell repertoires in aging, cancer and after chemotherapy. Multiplex touch-down PCR with TRB-A/B primers amplified rearranged V-D-J TRB sequences. MiXCR, applied by TCRdb to the multiplex PCR reads, yields one record per CDR3 protein. The table lists some 10,000 distinct CDR3 sequences, around a third of them singletons, with 19% in the top ten. Peripheral blood genomic DNA, not sorted cells or RNA, was the template. Material for sequencing was blood. The receptor source for this set is a human donor in good health. The donor label of this sample is uncertain.

The sample holds a few counts of this clonotype. The rearrangement links TRBV19 to TRBJ1-1; D not certain. The V gene's germline CDR1 is LNHDA and CDR2 SQIVND (reference sequence). The length of the CDR3 is 15 residues. V gave up 7 bases and J gave up 4 bases, with 19 bases separating them. In DNA, the CDR3 is TGTGCCAGTAACCCTTCCCGAGGAATCTTCACTGAAGCTTTCTTT. Translation gives CASNPSRGIFTEAFF.

This clonotype was seen once. The chain is built from TRBV6-5 and TRBJ2-3; D might be TRBD1 (5 bases). Germline values: CDR1 MNHEY, CDR2 SVGAGI. This CDR3 has 12 residues. The V gene lost 6 bases and the J gene lost 7 bases, with 11 bases spanning the gap. This CDR3 reads CASSDSRYTQYF. For the CDR3, the DNA is TGTGCCAGCAGCGACAGTCGTTATACGCAGTATTTT.

This chain links TRBV5-6 with TRBJ1-6; tentatively, D is TRBD1 (6 bases). The germline gives CDR1 SGHDT, CDR2 YYEEEE. CDR3 length: 17 amino acids. V lost 5 bases and J lost 3, with 18 bases in between. The DNA for the CDR3 is TGTGCCAGCAGGTTGAGGGGGGGGCCCCTCTATAATTCACCCCTCCACTTT. It yields the protein CASRLRGGPLYNSPLHF. Full variable domain (outside the CDR3, taken from reference TRBV5-6 and TRBJ1-6): DAGVTQSPTHLIKTRGQQVTLRCSPKSGHDTVSWYQQALGQGPQFIFQYYEEEERQRGNFPDRFSGHQFPNYSSELNVNALLLGDSALYLCASRLRGGPLYNSPLHFGNGTRLTVT.

The chain recombines TRBV19 with TRBJ2-6; 7 bases align to TRBD1. After removal of 4 bases from V and 4 bases from J, the junction contained 10 bases not matched to a gene. Germline lookup yields CDR1 LNHDA and CDR2 SQIVND (reference sequence). The CDR3 is made up of 17 amino acids. The chain's CDR3 is CASSKAGGPSGANVLTF. CDR3 nucleotide sequence: TGTGCCAGTAGTAAGGCAGGGGGACCTTCCGGGGCCAACGTCCTGACTTTC. Full variable domain (rest looked up from reference TRBV19 and TRBJ2-6): DGGITQSPKYLFRKEGQNVTLSCEQNLNHDAMYWYRQDPGQGLRLIYYSQIVNDFQKGDIAEGYSVSREKKESFPLTVTSAQKNPTAFYLCASSKAGGPSGANVLTFGAGSRLTVL.

V gene TRBV12-3 or TRBV12-4 combines with J gene TRBJ1-1, with D unclear. The length of the CDR3 is 13 residues. V shed 3 bases and J shed 5 bases, with 10 bases lying between them. The DNA for the CDR3 is TGTGCCAGCAGTTTTACCGAGAGGACTGAAGCTTTCTTT. Encoded protein: CASSFTERTEAFF.

Concerning this clonotype itself: This may be a read error: a much more frequent sequence differs by one nucleotide. This sequence joins TRBV29-1 and TRBJ2-7; maybe TRBD2 (5 bases). The germline V gene encodes CDR1 SQVTM and CDR2 ANQGSEA. V was trimmed by 0 bases and J by 9 bases, leaving 12 bases between them. The CDR3 totals 12 residues. The CDR3 loop is CSVEEGRRMQYF. DNA of the CDR3: TGCAGCGTTGAAGAAGGTAGGAGGATGCAGTACTTC.

This chain uses TRBV24-1 with TRBJ2-3; 8 bases fit TRBD2. Losses at the gene ends were 3 bases for V and 6 bases for J; bases not matched to a gene: 7. This CDR3 contains 15 residues. Germline V gives CDR1 KGHDR, CDR2 SFDVKD. The CDR3 here is CATSDPAGGSDTQYF. The CDR3 DNA sequence: TGTGCCACCAGTGATCCGGCGGGGGGCTCTGATACGCAGTATTTT.

The V call is TRBV27, the J call TRBJ1-2; TRBD1 aligns across 8 bases. The CDR3 is 11 residues long. J was trimmed by 11 bases and V by 4 bases; bases with no gene match: 3. Germline V gene lookup returns CDR1 MNHEY and CDR2 SMNVEV (reference sequence). The CDR3 loop reads CASSWDRLYTF. The CDR3 DNA sequence: TGTGCCAGCAGTTGGGACAGGCTGTACACCTTC.

This clonotype was seen a handful of times. The chain recombines TRBV30 with TRBJ1-3; no firm D call. The CDR3 has 11 amino acids. Germline CDR1 is GTSNPN and CDR2 is SVGIG (reference sequence). V dropped 0 bases and J dropped 7 bases, with 4 bases sitting between them. The CDR3 region has the DNA TGTGCCTGGAGTGTACGGAACACCATATATTTT. It translates to CAWSVRNTIYF.

This clonotype was seen more than once but under ten times. The chain joins TRBV30 to TRBJ2-1, with 15 bases lining up with TRBD2. Germline V gives CDR1 GTSNPN, CDR2 SVGIG (reference sequence). CDR3 size: 19 residues. The V gene end was trimmed by 0 bases and the J gene end by 2 bases; junction bases not matched to a gene: 8. The CDR3 spells CAWSVRGLAGGKAYNEQFF. Written as DNA, the CDR3 is TGTGCCTGGAGTGTCAGGGGACTAGCGGGAGGAAAAGCCTACAATGAGCAGTTCTTC.

This clonotype was counted only a few times. The V gene is TRBV19, the J gene TRBJ1-2; no clear D gene. Trimming took 3 bases from V and 4 from J, leaving 6 bases between them. The CDR3 has 12 amino acids. Germline CDR1 is LNHDA and CDR2 is SQIVND (reference sequence). Here the CDR3 DNA reads TGTGCCAGTAGTATTAGCCTCTATGGCTACACCTTC. Its translation is CASSISLYGYTF.

About this clonotype itself: Given a much more abundant clone one base away, this may be a read error. The V and J genes are TRBV6-4 and TRBJ2-3; weak D call: TRBD2 (7 bases). Trimming cost V 3 bases and J 2 bases, with 9 bases left between them. The length of the CDR3 is 14 residues. Germline lookup yields CDR1 MRHNA and CDR2 SNTAGT. The CDR3 here is CASSEGGATDTQYF. CDR3 sequence (DNA): TGTGCCAGCAGTGAAGGGGGGGCCACAGATACGCAGTATTTT.

The genes are TRBV6-1 and TRBJ1-2; TRBD1 agrees at 8 bases. Germline values: CDR1 MNHNS, CDR2 SASEGT. V shed 7 bases and J 5 bases; nucleotides not matched to a gene: 9. CDR3 length: 14 amino acids. This CDR3 is CASKTGTGPYGYTF. CDR3 sequence (DNA): TGTGCCAGCAAAACCGGGACAGGCCCTTATGGCTACACCTTC.

In this sample, this clonotype turned up a few times. The V call is TRBV7-2, the J call TRBJ2-3, with D unclear. Germline V gene data show CDR1 as SGHTA and CDR2 as FQGNSA. The CDR3 loop spans 12 amino acids. Deletions cut 2 bases from V and 8 bases from J, with 8 bases between. This CDR3 is CASSLYPATQYF. In DNA form, the CDR3 reads TGTGCCAGCAGCTTATATCCGGCTACGCAGTATTTT.

V and J are TRBV5-1 and TRBJ2-1; D might be TRBD2 (6 bases). The V and J ends lost 3 bases and 4 bases respectively, with 8 bases between them. Germline CDR1 is SGHRS and CDR2 is YFSETQ. The CDR3 covers 13 residues. The CDR3 bases are TGCGCCAGCAGCTGGGGGGATTACAATGAGCAGTTCTTC. Translating gives CASSWGDYNEQFF.

The genes are TRBV5-1 and TRBJ2-6, with 9 bases fitting TRBD1. The CDR3 runs 18 residues. V was clipped by 4 bases and J by 2 bases; unmatched bases: 10. Germline assignment: CDR1 SGHRS and CDR2 YFSETQ. CDR3 DNA: TGCGCCAGCAGCCTCGGACAGGGGAGACAGCCTGGGGCCAACGTCCTGACTTTC. This gives the protein CASSLGQGRQPGANVLTF.

The V gene is TRBV6-1, the J gene TRBJ1-4, with D hard to call. Germline V CDR1 and CDR2: MNHNS, SASEGT. Trimming pared 2 bases from V and 8 bases from J, leaving 6 bases between. The CDR3 contains 12 residues. CDR3 DNA sequence: TGTGCCAGCAGTGAATTGGGGGAAAAACTGTTTTTT. It encodes CASSELGEKLFF.

The V call is TRBV14, the J call TRBJ1-1; D not certain. The V and J ends lost 4 bases and 1 base respectively, with 7 bases between them. The CDR3 covers 13 residues. The germline gives CDR1 SGHDN, CDR2 FVKESK. CDR3 in DNA: TGTGCCAGCAGCCCCTCTTGGAACACTGAAGCTTTCTTT. Translated: CASSPSWNTEAFF.

By share, this clonotype ranks as medium-sized (0.01 to 0.1%). The chain has TRBV6-5 and TRBJ2-5; 9 bases line up with TRBD1. Germline CDR1 and CDR2: MNHEY and SVGAGI. J gave up 4 bases and V 0 bases, and 6 bases lay outside the gene matches. The CDR3 is made up of 16 amino acids. CDR3 residues: CASSYSGQGQAETQYF. DNA for the CDR3: TGTGCCAGCAGTTACTCGGGACAGGGACAGGCAGAGACCCAGTACTTC.

The V gene is TRBV5-4, the J gene TRBJ1-1, with D tentatively TRBD1 (5 bases). The CDR3 has 15 residues. The V end was cut by 3 bases, the J end by 2 bases, with 14 bases between. The germline V gene encodes CDR1 SGHNT and CDR2 YYREEE (reference sequence). CDR3 residues: CASSSRPGVNTEAFF. CDR3 DNA: TGTGCCAGCAGCTCCCGCCCGGGGGTAAACACTGAAGCTTTCTTT.

The genes are TRBV14 and TRBJ2-5; D call uncertain. Germline values: CDR1 SGHDN, CDR2 FVKESK. Trimming removed 5 bases at V and 1 base at J, with 14 bases between. This CDR3 comprises 15 residues. Written as DNA, the CDR3 is TGTGCCAGCAGCTACGGGTCGGCATTCCAAGAGACCCAGTACTTC. This gives the protein CASSYGSAFQETQYF.

The genes are TRBV5-4 and TRBJ2-2; D is uncertain. Germline-derived CDR1 and CDR2 are SGHNT and YYREEE (reference sequence). Trimming left V 2 bases short and J 4 bases short, with 3 bases between. The CDR3 loop spans 12 amino acids. CDR3: CASSFITGELFF. CDR3 coding DNA: TGTGCCAGCAGCTTCATCACCGGGGAGCTGTTTTTT. The complete variable domain, with remaining parts taken from reference TRBV5-4 and TRBJ2-2, reads ETGVTQSPTHLIKTRGQQVTLRCSSQSGHNTVSWYQQALGQGPQFIFQYYREEENGRGNFPPRFSGLQFPNYSSELNVNALELDDSALYLCASSFITGELFFGEGSRLTVL.

The chain uses TRBV20-1 and TRBJ2-2; TRBD2 might be the D (5 bases). The germline V gene has CDR1 DFQATT and CDR2 SNEGSKA (reference sequence). V gave up 2 bases and J gave up 4 bases, with 11 bases separating them. The CDR3 is 14 amino acids. The DNA for the CDR3 is TGCAGTGCTAGACCCCCGGCGGGCACCGGGGAGCTGTTTTTT. Translating it yields CSARPPAGTGELFF.

The chain combines TRBV20-1 with TRBJ2-3, with 8 nucleotides matching TRBD2. CDR1 DFQATT and CDR2 SNEGSKA come from the germline V gene (reference sequence). The CDR3 sequence is 13 residues long. J was trimmed by 10 bases and V by 3 bases; bases with no gene match: 9. For the CDR3, the DNA is TGCAGTGCTAGGGGGTCGGGACTAGGCCCGCAGTATTTT. Residues: CSARGSGLGPQYF.

Only one count was recorded for this clonotype. V is TRBV28 and J is TRBJ2-3; 8 nucleotides match TRBD2. Germline CDR1 reads MDHEN; CDR2 reads SYDVKM. CDR3 length: 17 residues. The ends lost 8 bases at V and 4 bases at J; junction bases unmatched: 17. CDR3 nucleotides: TGTGCCAGCTCCCCCGTGCTCGGACTAGCCGACGCAGATACGCAGTATTTT. Translation: CASSPVLGLADADTQYF. Filled out from reference TRBV28 and TRBJ2-3, the complete variable domain reads DVKVTQSSRYLVKRTGEKVFLECVQDMDHENMFWYRQDPGLGLRLIYFSYDVKMKEKGDIPEGYSVSREKKERFSLILESASTNQTSMYLCASSPVLGLADADTQYFGPGTRLTVL.

V usage is TRBV6-5 and J usage is TRBJ1-5; 7 bases match TRBD1. This CDR3 is built from 15 residues. Trimming removed 7 bases from V and 6 bases from J; junction bases left unmatched: 12. Germline V lookup: CDR1 MNHEY, CDR2 SVGAGI. The CDR3 DNA reads TGTGCCAGCACCCCATCAGGGGGGGGGGGTCAGCCCCAGCATTTT. It yields the protein CASTPSGGGGQPQHF.

The chain carries TRBV6-2 or TRBV6-3 and TRBJ1-5; tentatively, D is TRBD1 (6 bases). V was shortened by 6 bases and J by 0 bases, with 15 bases between the two germline ends. This CDR3 comprises 16 residues. From germline, CDR1 is MNHEY and CDR2 SVGEGT. CDR3 residues: CASREDRDYSNQPQHF. In DNA, the CDR3 is TGTGCCAGCAGAGAGGACAGAGACTATAGCAATCAGCCCCAGCATTTT.

This clonotype occurred a few times. The chain combines TRBV19 with TRBJ1-4; 7 positions match TRBD1. Trimming took 6 bases from V and 3 from J; bases not matched to a gene: 10. CDR1 is LNHDA, CDR2 SQIVND, per germline (reference sequence). CDR3 length equals 16 residues. CDR3 sequence reads: CASSTVRGRANEKLFF. The CDR3 nucleotides are TGTGCCAGTAGCACTGTGAGGGGGCGGGCTAATGAAAAACTGTTTTTT.

The chain has TRBV5-6 and TRBJ2-3, with 7 bases matching TRBD1. CDR1 is SGHDT, CDR2 YYEEEE, per germline. There are 12 residues in the CDR3. In DNA form, the CDR3 reads TGTGCAGGGGGCCAAACGACAGATACGCAGTATTTT. Translation gives CAGGQTTDTQYF.

This clonotype was counted only a few times. The V call is TRBV18, the J call TRBJ1-2; D is undetermined. Germline CDR1 and CDR2: KGHSH and LQKENI. The V gene lost 3 bases and the J gene lost 8 bases, with 16 bases spanning the gap. This CDR3 is 14 amino acids long. The CDR3 protein is CASSPPTALSGYTF. CDR3 bases: TGTGCCAGCTCACCTCCGACCGCGCTTTCCGGCTACACCTTC.

The V call is TRBV10-1, the J call TRBJ2-7; 11 bases align to TRBD2. The CDR3 is 15 amino acids. V shed 0 bases and J 2 bases; nucleotides not matched to a gene: 0. The germline V gene has CDR1 WNHNN and CDR2 SYGVQD (reference sequence). CDR3 nucleotides: TGCGCCAGCAGTGAGTCGACTAGCGGGGCCTACGAGCAGTACTTC. This translates into CASSESTSGAYEQYF.